This T cell receptor beta chain was retrieved from a study of beta chain features in type 1 diabetes. Study observations and caveats: Across all four CD4+ subsets, people with type 1 diabetes showed modestly shorter TCRB CDR3s. Researchers could not determine here whether HLA type influences TCRB rearrangement. Researchers cautioned that cDNA sequencing could over-represent cells with high TCR expression.

This clone was seen a handful of times. What it recognizes is unknown. As every portion of the isolated RNA was reverse transcribed, the sequencing read expressed TCRB transcripts. The table came from immunoSEQ multiplex PCR; TCRdb's copy has only in-frame clones and leaves some out. The sample holds about 710,000 clones, roughly 13% seen once. V shed 5 bases, J shed 14 bases, and the junction held 6 bases outside the gene matches. The CDR3 is made up of 11 amino acids. CDR1 and CDR2 (germline): SNHLY, FYNNEI. The TCR comes from a man younger than 35 with type 1 diabetes. The material sequenced was naive CD4+ T cells from blood. This chain connects TRBV2 to TRBJ2-1; TRBD1 matches at 7 bases. CDR3 nucleotide sequence: TGTGCCAGCAGTTATACAGGGGTGGAGTTCTTC. It translates to CASSYTGVEFF.